These 19 T cell receptor beta chains were sequenced from one sample in a study of blood T cell repertoires in COVID-19. Sequencing used immunoSEQ multiplex PCR; TCRdb keeps in-frame clones, though not all of them. In the table there are roughly 190,000 clones, roughly four fifths of which are singletons. Sequencing was done on a sample of peripheral blood. The source of these receptors is a young man with active or convalescent COVID-19.

The V call is TRBV6-5, the J call TRBJ1-1; D gene uncertain. Between the trimmed V and J ends, which lost 2 bases and 1 base, there was a span of 8 bases. This CDR3 is built from 14 residues. CDR1 MNHEY and CDR2 SVGAGI come from the germline V gene. DNA for the CDR3: TGTGCCAGCAGTTACGATGGAGGGAACACTGAAGCTTTCTTT. Protein: CASSYDGGNTEAFF.

V usage is TRBV6-4 and J usage is TRBJ2-3, with D possibly being TRBD2 (5 bases). The germline V and J ends were trimmed by 6 bases and 4 bases, with 11 bases remaining between them. The CDR3 is 13 residues long. In germline, CDR1 is MRHNA, CDR2 SNTAGT. The CDR3 nucleotides read TGTGCCAGCAGCCCTAGCTCGGCAGATACGCAGTATTTT. Residues: CASSPSSADTQYF.

This clone was seen a single time. The chain combines TRBV28 with TRBJ1-3, with unresolved D. The V end was cut by 6 bases, the J end by 4 bases, with 16 bases between. Germline CDR1 MDHEN, CDR2 SYDVKM. This CDR3 spans 15 amino acids. The CDR3 DNA follows: TGTGCCAGCAGCCCCGGGTACCGAACAGGAAACACCATATATTTT. Its translation is CASSPGYRTGNTIYF.

The chain couples TRBV29-1 to TRBJ1-1; D unresolved. This CDR3 contains 14 residues. Germline V gene data show CDR1 as SQVTM and CDR2 as ANQGSEA. The ends were cut back, 6 bases at V and 0 bases at J, with 14 bases in the middle. CDR3 sequence: CSVLDGDLNTEAFF. The CDR3 bases are TGCAGCGTCCTCGATGGAGATTTGAACACTGAAGCTTTCTTT.

V gene TRBV6-5 combines with J gene TRBJ1-1; a possible D gene is TRBD1 (5 bases). Per the germline V gene, CDR1 is MNHEY and CDR2 is SVGAGI. The CDR3 extends over 13 amino acids. Trimming removed 10 bases from V and 0 bases from J, with 12 bases in between. DNA for the CDR3: TGTGCCATTTGGACACGCATGAACACTGAAGCTTTCTTT. Translation gives CAIWTRMNTEAFF.

The chain joins TRBV6-8 to TRBJ1-5; 10 bases match TRBD1. The CDR3 consists of 18 residues. Trimming cost V 7 bases and J 0 bases; bases outside gene matches: 12. Germline lookup yields CDR1 MNHGY and CDR2 SAAAGT. CDR3 DNA: TGTGCCAGCAATGGGGTTGGGACAGGGGCTTATAGCAATCAGCCCCAGCATTTT. It encodes CASNGVGTGAYSNQPQHF.

The rearrangement links TRBV18 to TRBJ1-1, with 10 bases aligning to TRBD1. The trim removed 3 bases at V and 4 bases at J, leaving 5 bases unmatched. The CDR3 length is 15 residues. The germline gives CDR1 KGHSH, CDR2 LQKENI. The CDR3: CASSPPRTGGTEAFF. CDR3 DNA: TGTGCCAGCTCACCCCCCAGGACAGGGGGCACTGAAGCTTTCTTT.

The chain combines TRBV7-2 with TRBJ1-1; D is ambiguous. V lost 7 bases, J lost 1 base, and 19 bases lay in between. The CDR3 covers 16 residues. The germline V gene encodes CDR1 SGHTA and CDR2 FQGNSA. The CDR3 DNA reads as TGTGCCAGCAACCCCGGTGTTGTTCCAAGGAACACTGAAGCTTTCTTT. Protein: CASNPGVVPRNTEAFF.

The chain is built from TRBV4-3 and TRBJ2-1, with 8 bases fitting TRBD2. The V and J ends lost 0 bases and 6 bases, in that order; junction bases with no gene match: 13. CDR3 length: 18 residues. CDR1 and CDR2 (germline): LGHNA, YSLEER. CDR3 in amino acids: CASSQDPYTSGFLNEQFF. The CDR3 region has the DNA TGCGCCAGCAGCCAAGATCCGTATACTAGCGGATTCCTCAATGAGCAGTTCTTC.

The gene calls are TRBV2 and TRBJ2-1; 7 bases are shared with TRBD2. Per the germline V gene, CDR1 is SNHLY and CDR2 is FYNNEI. V shed 6 bases, J shed 0 bases, and the junction held 8 bases outside the gene matches. CDR3 length: 16 amino acids. The CDR3 DNA follows: TGTGCCAGCAGCCAGGAGGGCGGGAGCTCCTACAATGAGCAGTTCTTC. Translating it yields CASSQEGGSSYNEQFF.

The chain employs TRBV3-1 (or the pseudogene TRBV3-2) and TRBJ2-1, with 9 bases aligning to TRBD2. The CDR3 spans 15 residues. The V gene end was trimmed by 4 bases and the J gene end by 4 bases; junction bases not matched to a gene: 5. CDR1 and CDR2 (germline): LGHDT, YNNKEL (reference sequence). The CDR3 here is CASSPLAGTYNEQFF. CDR3 sequence (DNA): TGTGCCAGCAGCCCACTAGCGGGTACTTACAATGAGCAGTTCTTC.

The chain is built from TRBV11-2 and TRBJ1-6; D is possibly TRBD1 (6 bases). CDR3 length: 13 amino acids. Germline CDR1 is SGHAT and CDR2 is FQNNGV. Between the trimmed V and J ends, which lost 6 bases and 10 bases, there was a span of 13 bases. CDR3 coding DNA: TGTGCCAGCAGACAACAGGGAGGGTCACCCCTCCACTTT. Protein sequence: CASRQQGGSPLHF.

The chain joins TRBV4-2 to TRBJ2-6; unclear D gene. This CDR3 has 16 residues. V was clipped by 0 bases and J by 1 base, with 7 bases between them. Germline V gene lookup returns CDR1 LGHNA and CDR2 YNFKEQ. The CDR3 sequence: CASSQDITSGANVLTF. CDR3 nucleotide sequence: TGTGCCAGCAGCCAAGATATTACTTCTGGGGCCAACGTCCTGACTTTC.

This chain joins TRBV19 and TRBJ1-4; D is unclear. The germline CDR1 and CDR2 sequences are LNHDA and SQIVND (reference sequence). CDR3 length equals 14 residues. Trimming removed 3 bases at V and 0 bases at J, with 5 bases between. CDR3 region: CASSIGATNEKLFF. CDR3 nucleotide sequence: TGTGCCAGTAGTATCGGTGCAACTAATGAAAAACTGTTTTTT.

A few counts support this clone. The chain uses TRBV14 and TRBJ1-6; the D is unclear. This CDR3 has 14 residues. Trimming took 3 bases from V and 7 from J, leaving 10 bases between them. CDR1 SGHDN and CDR2 FVKESK come from the germline V gene. The CDR3 coding sequence is TGTGCCAGCAGCCATATCGAGAGGAATTCACCCCTCCACTTT. Its translation: CASSHIERNSPLHF.

This sequence joins TRBV9 and TRBJ2-1; 10 positions agree with TRBD2. Losses at the gene ends were 3 bases for V and 9 bases for J; bases not matched to a gene: 12. The CDR3 runs to 16 residues. Per germline, CDR1 SGDLS and CDR2 YYNGEE. CDR3 DNA: TGTGCCAGCAGCGGAGAAGCGGGAGGGCCTTTTGGTGAGCAGTTCTTC. Translating it yields CASSGEAGGPFGEQFF.

This sequence joins TRBV24-1 and TRBJ2-6; 7 bases map to TRBD1. There are 17 residues in the CDR3. Germline V gene lookup returns CDR1 KGHDR and CDR2 SFDVKD. V shed 1 base, J shed 0 bases, and the junction held 2 bases outside the gene matches. The CDR3 spells CATSDFRDSSGANVLTF. The CDR3 nucleotides are TGTGCCACCAGTGATTTCCGGGACAGCTCTGGGGCCAACGTCCTGACTTTC.

J is TRBJ2-2 and V is TRBV10-2; TRBD2 agrees at 13 bases. The CDR3 contains 18 residues. Per the germline V gene, CDR1 is WSHSY and CDR2 is SAAADI. The junction had 10 bases not matched to a gene; V was cut back by 8 bases and J by 1 base. CDR3 DNA: TGCGCCAGCGTAAGGACTAGCGGGAGACGACTGAACACCGGGGAGCTGTTTTTT. Protein sequence: CASVRTSGRRLNTGELFF.

The table lists this clone with a count of one. The genes are TRBV30 and TRBJ1-4; 11 nucleotides line up with TRBD1. The CDR3 covers 13 residues. CDR1 GTSNPN and CDR2 SVGIG come from the germline V gene (reference sequence). Trimming took 5 bases from V and 8 from J; bases not matched to a gene: 4. The CDR3 DNA reads TGTGCCTGGGGGGACAGGGGGTCGGAAAAACTGTTTTTT. It codes for CAWGDRGSEKLFF.